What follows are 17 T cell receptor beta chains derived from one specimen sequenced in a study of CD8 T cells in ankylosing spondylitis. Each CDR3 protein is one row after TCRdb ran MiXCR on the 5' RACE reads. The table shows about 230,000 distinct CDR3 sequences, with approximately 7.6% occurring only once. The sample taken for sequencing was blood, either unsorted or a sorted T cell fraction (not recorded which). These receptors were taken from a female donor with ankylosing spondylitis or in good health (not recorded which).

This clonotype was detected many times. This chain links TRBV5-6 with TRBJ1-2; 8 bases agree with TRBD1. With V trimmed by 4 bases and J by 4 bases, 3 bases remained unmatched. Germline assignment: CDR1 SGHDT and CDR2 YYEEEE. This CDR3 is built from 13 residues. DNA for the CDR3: TGTGCCAGCAGCCAGGGGGCCGGCTATGGCTACACCTTC. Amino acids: CASSQGAGYGYTF. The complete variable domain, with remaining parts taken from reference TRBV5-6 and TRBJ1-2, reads DAGVTQSPTHLIKTRGQQVTLRCSPKSGHDTVSWYQQALGQGPQFIFQYYEEEERQRGNFPDRFSGHQFPNYSSELNVNALLLGDSALYLCASSQGAGYGYTFGSGTRLTVV.

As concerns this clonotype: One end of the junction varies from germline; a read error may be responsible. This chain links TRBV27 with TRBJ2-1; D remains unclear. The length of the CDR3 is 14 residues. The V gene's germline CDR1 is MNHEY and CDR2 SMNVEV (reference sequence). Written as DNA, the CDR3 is TGTACCAGCAGTCCTCGGAGTGGCTACAATGAGCAGTTCTTC. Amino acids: CTSSPRSGYNEQFF.

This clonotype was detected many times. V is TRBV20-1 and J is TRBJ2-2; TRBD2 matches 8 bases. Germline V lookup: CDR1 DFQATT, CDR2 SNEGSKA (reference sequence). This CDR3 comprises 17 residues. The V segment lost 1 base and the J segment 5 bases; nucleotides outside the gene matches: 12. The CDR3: CSARGLAGPGGTGELFF. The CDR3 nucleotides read TGCAGTGCTAGAGGGCTAGCGGGTCCGGGCGGGACCGGGGAGCTGTTTTTT.

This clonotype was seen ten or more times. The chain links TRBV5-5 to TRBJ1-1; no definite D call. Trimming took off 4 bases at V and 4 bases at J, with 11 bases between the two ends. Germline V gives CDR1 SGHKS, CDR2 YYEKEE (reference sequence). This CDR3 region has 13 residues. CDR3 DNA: TGTGCCAGCAGCCCCGTCTTCGGCACTGAAGCTTTCTTT. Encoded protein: CASSPVFGTEAFF.

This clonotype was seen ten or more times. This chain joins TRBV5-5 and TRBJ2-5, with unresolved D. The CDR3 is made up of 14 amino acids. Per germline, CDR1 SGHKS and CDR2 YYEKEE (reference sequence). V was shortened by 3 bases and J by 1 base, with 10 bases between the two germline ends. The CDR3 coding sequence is TGTGCCAGCAGCTCCATGGTCGGCCAAGAGACCCAGTACTTC. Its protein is CASSSMVGQETQYF.

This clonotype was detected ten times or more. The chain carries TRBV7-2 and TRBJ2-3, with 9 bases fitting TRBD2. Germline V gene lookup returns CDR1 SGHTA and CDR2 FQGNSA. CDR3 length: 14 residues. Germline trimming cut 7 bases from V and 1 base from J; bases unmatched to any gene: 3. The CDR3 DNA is TGTGCCAGCACCCGGACTAGCGGCACAGATACGCAGTATTTT. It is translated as CASTRTSGTDTQYF.

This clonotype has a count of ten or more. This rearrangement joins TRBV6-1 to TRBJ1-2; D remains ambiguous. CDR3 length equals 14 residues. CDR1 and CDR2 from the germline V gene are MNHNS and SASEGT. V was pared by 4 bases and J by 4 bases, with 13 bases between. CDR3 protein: CASSGTSYGYGYTF. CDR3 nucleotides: TGTGCCAGCAGTGGGACTTCCTACGGCTATGGCTACACCTTC.

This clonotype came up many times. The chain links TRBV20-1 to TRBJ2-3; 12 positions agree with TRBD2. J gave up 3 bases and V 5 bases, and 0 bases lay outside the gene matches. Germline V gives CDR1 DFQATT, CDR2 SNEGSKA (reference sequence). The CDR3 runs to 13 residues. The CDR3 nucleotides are TGCAGTGCTCTAGCGGGAGGGACAGATACGCAGTATTTT. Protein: CSALAGGTDTQYF.

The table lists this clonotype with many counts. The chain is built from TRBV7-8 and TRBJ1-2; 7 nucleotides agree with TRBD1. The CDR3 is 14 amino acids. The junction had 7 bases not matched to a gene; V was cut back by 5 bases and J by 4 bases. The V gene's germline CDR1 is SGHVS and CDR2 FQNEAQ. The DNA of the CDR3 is TGTGCCAGCAGCAAACCGGGACAGCCCTATGGCTACACCTTC. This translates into CASSKPGQPYGYTF.

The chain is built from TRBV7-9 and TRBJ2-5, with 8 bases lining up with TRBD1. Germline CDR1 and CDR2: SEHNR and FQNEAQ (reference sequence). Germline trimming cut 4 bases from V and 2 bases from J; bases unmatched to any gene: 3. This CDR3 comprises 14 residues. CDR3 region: CASSSGTGQETQYF. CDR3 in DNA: TGTGCCAGCAGCTCCGGGACAGGACAAGAGACCCAGTACTTC.

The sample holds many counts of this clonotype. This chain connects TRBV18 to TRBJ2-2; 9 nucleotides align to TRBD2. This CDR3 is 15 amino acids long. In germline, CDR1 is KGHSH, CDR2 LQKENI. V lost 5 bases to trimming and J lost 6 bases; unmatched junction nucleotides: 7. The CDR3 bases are TGTGCCAGCTCAGACGTAGCGGGAGTCGCCGGGGAGCTGTTTTTT. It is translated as CASSDVAGVAGELFF.

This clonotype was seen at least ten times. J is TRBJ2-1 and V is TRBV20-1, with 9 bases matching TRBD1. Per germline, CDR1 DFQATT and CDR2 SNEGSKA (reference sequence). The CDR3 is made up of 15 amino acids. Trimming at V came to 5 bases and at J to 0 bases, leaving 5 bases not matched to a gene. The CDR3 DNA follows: TGCAGTGCTCGTGACAGGGGGAGCTCCTACAATGAGCAGTTCTTC. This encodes CSARDRGSSYNEQFF.

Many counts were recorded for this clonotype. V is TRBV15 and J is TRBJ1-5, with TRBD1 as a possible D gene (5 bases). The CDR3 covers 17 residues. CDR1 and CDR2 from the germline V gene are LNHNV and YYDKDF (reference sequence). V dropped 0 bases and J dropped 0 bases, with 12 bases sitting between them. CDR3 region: CATSRDWGGISNQPQHF. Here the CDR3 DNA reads TGTGCCACCAGCAGAGACTGGGGGGGGATTAGCAATCAGCCCCAGCATTTT.

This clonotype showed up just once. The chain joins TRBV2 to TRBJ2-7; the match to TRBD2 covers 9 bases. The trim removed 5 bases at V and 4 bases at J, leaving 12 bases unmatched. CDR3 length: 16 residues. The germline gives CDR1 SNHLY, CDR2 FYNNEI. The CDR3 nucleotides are TGTGCCAGCAGTACCATAGGGACTAGCTCATCTTACGAGCAGTACTTC. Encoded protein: CASSTIGTSSSYEQYF.

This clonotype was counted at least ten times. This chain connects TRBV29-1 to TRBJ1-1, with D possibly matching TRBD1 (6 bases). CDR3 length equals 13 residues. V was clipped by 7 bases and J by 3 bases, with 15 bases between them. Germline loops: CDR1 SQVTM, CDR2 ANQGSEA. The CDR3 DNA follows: TGCAGCGGGACGACAGGAGGGTACACTGAAGCTTTCTTT. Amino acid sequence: CSGTTGGYTEAFF.

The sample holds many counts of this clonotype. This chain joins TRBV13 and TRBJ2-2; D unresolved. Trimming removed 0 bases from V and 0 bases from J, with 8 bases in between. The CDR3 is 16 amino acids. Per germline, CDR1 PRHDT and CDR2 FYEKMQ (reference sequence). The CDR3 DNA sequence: TGTGCCAGCAGCTTAGGGGCCACAACGAACACCGGGGAGCTGTTTTTT. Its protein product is CASSLGATTNTGELFF.

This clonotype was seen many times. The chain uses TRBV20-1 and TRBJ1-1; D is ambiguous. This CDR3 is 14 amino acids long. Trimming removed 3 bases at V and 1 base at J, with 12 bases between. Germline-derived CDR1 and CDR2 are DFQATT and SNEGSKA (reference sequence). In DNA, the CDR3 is TGCAGTGCTAGTTCAGACCGCCCGAACACTGAAGCTTTCTTT. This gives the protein CSASSDRPNTEAFF.